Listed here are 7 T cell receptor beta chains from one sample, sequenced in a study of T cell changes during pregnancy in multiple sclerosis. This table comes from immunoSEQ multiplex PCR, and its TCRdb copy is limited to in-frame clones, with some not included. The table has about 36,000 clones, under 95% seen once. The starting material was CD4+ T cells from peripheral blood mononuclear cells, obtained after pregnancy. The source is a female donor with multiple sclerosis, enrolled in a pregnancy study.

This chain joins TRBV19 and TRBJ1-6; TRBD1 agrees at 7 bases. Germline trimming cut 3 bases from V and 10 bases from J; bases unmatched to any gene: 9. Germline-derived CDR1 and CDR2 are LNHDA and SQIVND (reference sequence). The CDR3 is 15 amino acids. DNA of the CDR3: TGTGCCAGTAGTATGTGCAGGGGGTTGGAATCACCCCTCCACTTT. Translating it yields CASSMCRGLESPLHF.

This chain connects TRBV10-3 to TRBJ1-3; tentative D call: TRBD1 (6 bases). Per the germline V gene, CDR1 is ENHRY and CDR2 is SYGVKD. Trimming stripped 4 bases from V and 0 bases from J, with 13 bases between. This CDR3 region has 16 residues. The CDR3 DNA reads TGTGCCATCAGTGTGGGGCAGGGGTCCTCTGGAAACACCATATATTTT. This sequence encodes CAISVGQGSSGNTIYF.

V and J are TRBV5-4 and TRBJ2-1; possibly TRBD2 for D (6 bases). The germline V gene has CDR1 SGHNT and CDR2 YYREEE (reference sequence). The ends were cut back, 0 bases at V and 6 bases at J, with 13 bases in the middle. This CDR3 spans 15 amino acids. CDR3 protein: CASSLGVGLSNEQFF. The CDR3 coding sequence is TGTGCCAGCAGCTTGGGGGTCGGACTAAGCAATGAGCAGTTCTTC. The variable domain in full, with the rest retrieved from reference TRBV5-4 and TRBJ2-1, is ETGVTQSPTHLIKTRGQQVTLRCSSQSGHNTVSWYQQALGQGPQFIFQYYREEENGRGNFPPRFSGLQFPNYSSELNVNALELDDSALYLCASSLGVGLSNEQFFGPGTRLTVL.

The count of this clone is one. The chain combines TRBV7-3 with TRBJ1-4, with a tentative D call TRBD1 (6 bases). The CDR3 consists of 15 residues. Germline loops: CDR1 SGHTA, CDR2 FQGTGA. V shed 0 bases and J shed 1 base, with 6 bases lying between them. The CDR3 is CASSLTGGTNEKLFF. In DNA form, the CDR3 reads TGTGCCAGCAGCTTAACAGGGGGAACTAATGAAAAACTGTTTTTT.

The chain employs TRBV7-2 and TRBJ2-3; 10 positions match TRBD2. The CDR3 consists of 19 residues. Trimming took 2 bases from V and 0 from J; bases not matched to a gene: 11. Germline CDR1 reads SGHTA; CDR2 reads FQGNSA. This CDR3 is CASSLKLSSGGLSTDTQYF. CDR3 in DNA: TGTGCCAGCAGCTTAAAATTGTCTAGCGGGGGCCTTAGCACAGATACGCAGTATTTT.

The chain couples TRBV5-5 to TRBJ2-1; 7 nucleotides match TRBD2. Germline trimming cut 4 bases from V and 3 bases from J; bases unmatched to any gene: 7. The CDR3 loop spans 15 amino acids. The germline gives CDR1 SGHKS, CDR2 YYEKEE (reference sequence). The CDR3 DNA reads TGTGCCAGCAGCCCCGTACTAGCGCTCTACAATGAGCAGTTCTTC. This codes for CASSPVLALYNEQFF.

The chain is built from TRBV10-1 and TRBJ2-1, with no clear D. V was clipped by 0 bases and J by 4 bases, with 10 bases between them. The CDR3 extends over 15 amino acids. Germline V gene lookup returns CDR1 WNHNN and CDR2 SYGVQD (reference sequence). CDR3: CASSESGSQYNEQFF. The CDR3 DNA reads TGCGCCAGCAGTGAGTCCGGTTCCCAATACAATGAGCAGTTCTTC.